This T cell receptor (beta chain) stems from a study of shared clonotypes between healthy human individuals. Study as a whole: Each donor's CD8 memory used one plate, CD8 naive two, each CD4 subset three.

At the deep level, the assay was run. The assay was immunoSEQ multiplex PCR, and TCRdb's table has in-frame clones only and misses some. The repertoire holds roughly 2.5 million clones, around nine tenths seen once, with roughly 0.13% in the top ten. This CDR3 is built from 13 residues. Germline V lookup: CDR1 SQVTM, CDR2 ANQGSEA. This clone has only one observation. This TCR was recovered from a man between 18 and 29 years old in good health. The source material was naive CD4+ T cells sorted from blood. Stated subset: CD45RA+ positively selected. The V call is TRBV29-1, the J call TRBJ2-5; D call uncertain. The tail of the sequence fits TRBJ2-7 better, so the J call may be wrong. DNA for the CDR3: TGCAGCGTTGAGAGGCTGCTAACCTACGAGCAGTACTTC. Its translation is CSVERLLTYEQYF.